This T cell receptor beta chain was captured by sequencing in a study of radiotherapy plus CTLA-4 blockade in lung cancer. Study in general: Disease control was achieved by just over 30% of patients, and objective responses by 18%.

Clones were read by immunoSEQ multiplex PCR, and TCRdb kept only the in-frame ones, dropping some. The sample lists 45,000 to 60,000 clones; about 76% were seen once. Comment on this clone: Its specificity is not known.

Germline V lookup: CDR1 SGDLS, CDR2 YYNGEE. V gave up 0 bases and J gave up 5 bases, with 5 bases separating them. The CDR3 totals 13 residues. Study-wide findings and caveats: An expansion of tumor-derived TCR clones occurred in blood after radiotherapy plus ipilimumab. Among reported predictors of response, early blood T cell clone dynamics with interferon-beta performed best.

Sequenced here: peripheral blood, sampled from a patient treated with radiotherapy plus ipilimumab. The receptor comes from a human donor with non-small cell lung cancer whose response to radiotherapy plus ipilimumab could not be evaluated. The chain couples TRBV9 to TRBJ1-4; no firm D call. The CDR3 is CASSVVENEKLFF. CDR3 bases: TGTGCCAGCAGCGTAGTGGAGAATGAAAAACTGTTTTTT.